The 12 T cell receptor beta chains below were found in one sample sequenced in a study of blood T cell repertoires in COVID-19. Only in-frame clones appear in the TCRdb table, and some are missing; sequencing was by immunoSEQ multiplex PCR. The table includes about 110,000 clones, approximately 88% detected once. Sequences were obtained from peripheral blood. Receptors were obtained from a woman aged 70-85 years with acute or convalescent COVID-19.

The chain joins TRBV2 to TRBJ2-7; TRBD2 might be the D (5 bases). Per the germline V gene, CDR1 is SNHLY and CDR2 is FYNNEI. The V end was cut by 4 bases, the J end by 3 bases, with 10 bases between. The CDR3 totals 13 residues. The CDR3 is CASSAGKGYEQYF. In DNA form, the CDR3 reads TGTGCCAGCAGTGCGGGGAAGGGCTACGAGCAGTACTTC.

This chain joins TRBV5-1 and TRBJ2-1; the match to TRBD1 covers 9 bases. Germline CDR1 SGHRS, CDR2 YFSETQ. The CDR3 spans 14 residues. V was pared by 2 bases and J by 9 bases, with 6 bases of the junction left unmatched. DNA of the CDR3: TGCGCCAGCAGCTTACAGGGGGCGCGGAGTGAGCAGTTCTTC. Translation gives CASSLQGARSEQFF.

This chain uses TRBV6-4 with TRBJ1-2; 7 bases align to TRBD1. Per germline, CDR1 MRHNA and CDR2 SNTAGT. The CDR3 runs 14 residues. V shed 5 bases and J 8 bases; nucleotides not matched to a gene: 11. CDR3 nucleotides: TGTGCCAGCAGTTCTACGTCGACAGGGTCGGGCTACACCTTC. Encoded protein: CASSSTSTGSGYTF.

The chain recombines TRBV6-4 with TRBJ2-3; D might be TRBD2 (6 bases). The germline gives CDR1 MRHNA, CDR2 SNTAGT. This CDR3 spans 13 amino acids. The V end lost 0 bases, the J end lost 6 bases, and 7 bases lay between the germline ends. The CDR3 region has the DNA TGTGCCAGCAGTGACTCTCTAGCGGATACGCAGTATTTT. This encodes CASSDSLADTQYF.

The rearrangement uses TRBV19 and TRBJ2-3; TRBD1 agrees at 9 bases. V lost 3 bases to trimming and J lost 6 bases; unmatched junction nucleotides: 16. The CDR3 extends over 18 amino acids. Per germline, CDR1 LNHDA and CDR2 SQIVND (reference sequence). The CDR3 DNA sequence: TGTGCCAGTAGTATTAGGGGTCGGCTACAGGGGGCTGGTGATACGCAGTATTTT. This sequence encodes CASSIRGRLQGAGDTQYF.

This clone turned up a few times. The chain is built from TRBV4-1 and TRBJ1-5; D is ambiguous. The CDR3 length is 15 residues. Trimming removed 0 bases from V and 2 bases from J, with 8 bases in between. CDR1 is MGHRA and CDR2 is YSYEKL in the germline V gene. The CDR3 nucleotides are TGCGCCAGCAGCCAAGAGGAGGGCCGCAATCAGCCCCAGCATTTT. Amino acid sequence: CASSQEEGRNQPQHF.

This chain links TRBV10-2 with TRBJ1-1, with 9 bases lining up with TRBD1. V gave up 5 bases and J gave up 1 base; unmatched junction bases: 8. The CDR3 spans 16 residues. Per the germline V gene, CDR1 is WSHSY and CDR2 is SAAADI. CDR3 nucleotides: TGCGCCAGCAGTAAAGGACAGGGGCCAGCGAACACTGAAGCTTTCTTT. This encodes CASSKGQGPANTEAFF.

The chain couples TRBV19 to TRBJ1-1, with D tentatively TRBD1 (5 bases). CDR1 and CDR2 (germline): LNHDA, SQIVND (reference sequence). V lost 5 bases to trimming and J lost 8 bases, with 12 bases between them. This CDR3 is 12 amino acids long. CDR3 coding DNA: TGTGCCAGTAGTGTTAGGACACGCGAAGCTTTCTTT. This sequence encodes CASSVRTREAFF. The variable domain in full, with the rest retrieved from reference TRBV19 and TRBJ1-1, is DGGITQSPKYLFRKEGQNVTLSCEQNLNHDAMYWYRQDPGQGLRLIYYSQIVNDFQKGDIAEGYSVSREKKESFPLTVTSAQKNPTAFYLCASSVRTREAFFGQGTRLTVV.

This rearrangement joins TRBV12-5 to TRBJ2-1; 9 bases are a match to TRBD2. The CDR3 runs to 23 residues. Losses at the gene ends were 7 bases for V and 6 bases for J; bases not matched to a gene: 34. Germline loops: CDR1 LGHNT, CDR2 FRNRAP. The CDR3 here is CASALGTQISGTLLAGYINEQFF. The CDR3 nucleotides are TGTGCTAGTGCCCTGGGGACACAGATTAGCGGGACTTTGCTAGCGGGGTACATCAATGAGCAGTTCTTC. Complete variable domain (other parts from reference TRBV12-5 and TRBJ2-1): DARVTQTPRHKVTEMGQEVTMRCQPILGHNTVFWYRQTMMQGLELLAYFRNRAPLDDSGMPKDRFSAEMPDATLATLKIQPSEPRDSAVYFCASALGTQISGTLLAGYINEQFFGPGTRLTVL.

This sequence joins TRBV7-8 and TRBJ1-2; D perhaps matches TRBD1 (6 bases). V was shortened by 0 bases and J by 6 bases, with 8 bases between the two germline ends. Germline values: CDR1 SGHVS, CDR2 FQNEAQ. CDR3 length equals 13 residues. The CDR3, as DNA: TGTGCCAGCAGCTTAGCAACAGGGAATGGCTACACCTTC. It codes for CASSLATGNGYTF. Combining the CDR3 with reference TRBV7-8 and TRBJ1-2 gives the whole variable domain GAGVSQSPRYKVAKRGQDVALRCDPISGHVSLFWYQQALGQGPEFLTYFQNEAQLDKSGLPSDRFFAERPEGSVSTLKIQRTQQEDSAVYLCASSLATGNGYTFGSGTRLTVV.

The chain carries TRBV5-5 and TRBJ1-1; TRBD1 matches at 10 bases. J gave up 7 bases and V 3 bases, and 6 bases lay outside the gene matches. CDR1 and CDR2 (germline): SGHKS, YYEKEE (reference sequence). The CDR3 sequence is 14 residues long. CDR3 protein: CASSSGTGVGEAFF. The DNA of the CDR3 is TGTGCCAGCAGCTCCGGGACAGGGGTGGGTGAAGCTTTCTTT. The full variable domain, rest sourced from reference TRBV5-5 and TRBJ1-1, is DAGVTQSPTHLIKTRGQQVTLRCSPISGHKSVSWYQQVLGQGPQFIFQYYEKEERGRGNFPDRFSARQFPNYSSELNVNALLLGDSALYLCASSSGTGVGEAFFGQGTRLTVV.

This chain joins TRBV7-9 and TRBJ1-1; D remains unclear. Between the trimmed V and J ends, which lost 5 bases and 3 bases, there was a span of 10 bases. This CDR3 is built from 13 residues. Germline V gene lookup returns CDR1 SEHNR and CDR2 FQNEAQ (reference sequence). The CDR3 DNA is TGTGCCAGCAGCGGTAGGAGACACACTGAAGCTTTCTTT. This translates into CASSGRRHTEAFF.